This entry lists 7 T cell receptor beta chains sequenced from one sample in a study of CD8 T cells in ankylosing spondylitis. Study-wide results and limits: Characteristic, it appeared, of ankylosing spondylitis blood was a TCR beta motif of eight highly homologous variants.

No cognate antigen is known for these TCRs. From the 5' RACE reads, TCRdb called clonotypes with MiXCR, one entry per CDR3 protein. The repertoire holds fewer than 550,000 distinct CDR3 sequences, with 5.3% as singletons. Sequenced input: blood, either unsorted or a sorted T cell fraction (not recorded which). All receptors come from a male donor with ankylosing spondylitis.

This clonotype came up many times. The chain combines TRBV7-2 with TRBJ1-6; 7 nucleotides align to TRBD1. Per germline, CDR1 SGHTA and CDR2 FQGNSA. CDR3 length: 16 amino acids. V was pared by 2 bases and J by 7 bases, with 8 bases of the junction left unmatched. The CDR3 is CASSLNRGGRNSPLHF. Written as DNA, the CDR3 is TGTGCCAGCAGCTTAAACAGGGGAGGACGGAATTCACCCCTCCACTTT.

The sample holds many counts of this clonotype. This chain joins TRBV20-1 and TRBJ2-7; 12 positions agree with TRBD2. The germline V gene encodes CDR1 DFQATT and CDR2 SNEGSKA (reference sequence). The length of the CDR3 is 14 residues. J gave up 3 bases and V 3 bases, and 3 bases lay outside the gene matches. CDR3 DNA sequence: TGCAGTGCTAGGTGGACTAGCGGGATCTACGAGCAGTACTTC. Protein sequence: CSARWTSGIYEQYF.

The V call is TRBV20-1, the J call TRBJ2-2; a possible D gene is TRBD1 (6 bases). V was pared by 6 bases and J by 8 bases, with 19 bases between. The germline CDR1 and CDR2 sequences are DFQATT and SNEGSKA (reference sequence). This CDR3 region has 14 residues. The CDR3 DNA sequence: TGCAGTGCCACTCCCGGACAGCCCAGGGGGGAGCTGTTTTTT. Residues: CSATPGQPRGELFF.

This clonotype was counted ten times or more. The chain is built from TRBV5-1 and TRBJ1-4; possibly TRBD1 for D (5 bases). Germline CDR1 is SGHRS and CDR2 is YFSETQ. The CDR3 has 15 amino acids. Trimming pared 4 bases from V and 8 bases from J, leaving 18 bases between. CDR3 loop: CASSPRSGAQEKLFF. The CDR3 DNA follows: TGCGCCAGCAGCCCAAGGAGTGGGGCCCAGGAAAAACTGTTTTTT.

V gene TRBV7-6 combines with J gene TRBJ2-1, with TRBD2 matching 7 bases. V was clipped by 0 bases and J by 0 bases; unmatched bases: 5. Germline CDR1 and CDR2: SGHVS and FNYEAQ. This CDR3 comprises 17 residues. DNA of the CDR3: TGTGCCAGCAGCTTAGCGGTTCGGGGGGACTCCTACAATGAGCAGTTCTTC. It is translated as CASSLAVRGDSYNEQFF.

The CDR3 protein is CASSFSVSTGELFF. The CDR3 DNA follows: TGTGCCAGCAGTTTTTCTGTATCGACCGGGGAGCTGTTTTTT. This chain joins TRBV27 and TRBJ2-2; D is uncertain. Germline V gene lookup returns CDR1 MNHEY and CDR2 SMNVEV (reference sequence). V lost 3 bases and J 5 bases, leaving 10 bases between the germline ends. The CDR3 is made up of 14 amino acids.

V and J are TRBV20-1 and TRBJ1-1; no firm D call. The CDR3 runs to 13 residues. V was cut by 6 bases and J by 4 bases, with 15 bases left in between. CDR1 is DFQATT, CDR2 SNEGSKA, per germline (reference sequence). The CDR3 region has the DNA TGCAGTGCGAACACCGGGGTTGGCACTGAAGCTTTCTTT. This translates into CSANTGVGTEAFF.